A selection of T cell receptor beta chains follows, all from one sample in a study of T cells in Graves' hyperthyroidism and ophthalmopathy. In TCRdb, the multiplex PCR reads were re-called with MiXCR into one record per CDR3 protein. Of about 700,000 distinct CDR3 sequences in the sample, roughly 15% are singletons; the top ten hold around 9.6%. Sequenced sample: blood. The source of these receptors is a woman under 30 with Graves' hyperthyroidism. Both conserved end residues are part of each CDR3. Fields, in order: clone size, D gene, J gene, V gene, CDR3 protein, CDR3 DNA. D genes are given only for firm matches. Clone sizes are given selectively: once, few, many, or a class where the clone is expanded.

clone size: -
D gene: TRBD2
J gene: TRBJ2-7
V gene: TRBV20-1
CDR3 protein: CSARGGFGTSGPFYEQYF
CDR3 DNA: TGCAGTGCCCGCGGCGGGTTTGGGACTAGCGGTCCCTTCTACGAGCAGTACTTC

clone size: -
D gene: -
J gene: TRBJ1-6
V gene: TRBV3-1
CDR3 protein: CASSQGPGGDSPLHF
CDR3 DNA: TGTGCCAGCAGCCAAGGTCCCGGCGGGGATTCACCCCTCCACTTT

clone size: -
D gene: TRBD1
J gene: TRBJ2-1
V gene: TRBV7-6
CDR3 protein: CASSFGTVTEQFF
CDR3 DNA: TGTGCCAGCAGCTTCGGGACAGTGACTGAGCAGTTCTTC

clone size: -
D gene: -
J gene: TRBJ1-6
V gene: TRBV5-1
CDR3 protein: CASSLEGRGRLNNSPLHF
CDR3 DNA: TGCGCCAGCAGCTTGGAGGGCCGGGGGCGATTAAATAATTCACCCCTCCACTTT

clone size: few
D gene: -
J gene: TRBJ1-4
V gene: TRBV20-1
CDR3 protein: CSAMTGSLATNEKLFF
CDR3 DNA: TGCAGTGCTATGACGGGTTCCCTTGCAACTAATGAAAAACTGTTTTTT

clone size: few
D gene: -
J gene: TRBJ1-1
V gene: TRBV12-3/TRBV12-4
CDR3 protein: CASSFLEAEAFF
CDR3 DNA: TGTGCCAGCAGTTTTTTGGAGGCCGAAGCTTTCTTT

clone size: -
D gene: -
J gene: TRBJ2-7
V gene: TRBV6-1
CDR3 protein: CASSAVSPSTYEQYF
CDR3 DNA: TGTGCCAGCAGTGCCGTCAGCCCCAGCACCTACGAGCAGTACTTC

clone size: few
D gene: TRBD1
J gene: TRBJ2-1
V gene: TRBV20-1
CDR3 protein: CSASLPDRGIDEQFF
CDR3 DNA: TGCAGTGCTAGCCTACCGGACAGGGGGATCGATGAGCAGTTCTTC

clone size: -
D gene: -
J gene: TRBJ1-3
V gene: TRBV20-1
CDR3 protein: CSATVAAWGLRNTIYF
CDR3 DNA: TGCAGTGCTACAGTGGCTGCGTGGGGCCTGAGAAACACCATATATTTT

clone size: -
D gene: -
J gene: TRBJ1-2
V gene: TRBV11-2
CDR3 protein: CASSSLGRRNYGYTF
CDR3 DNA: TGTGCCAGCAGCTCGTTGGGCAGACGGAACTATGGCTACACCTTC

clone size: few
D gene: TRBD1
J gene: TRBJ2-7
V gene: TRBV10-3
CDR3 protein: CAISPGQASYEQYF
CDR3 DNA: TGTGCCATCTCCCCGGGACAGGCTTCCTACGAGCAGTACTTC

clone size: -
D gene: -
J gene: TRBJ2-2
V gene: TRBV27
CDR3 protein: CASSLTPLRELFF
CDR3 DNA: TGTGCCAGCAGTTTAACCCCCCTCAGGGAGCTGTTTTTT

clone size: -
D gene: TRBD2
J gene: TRBJ2-1
V gene: TRBV6-2/TRBV6-3
CDR3 protein: CASSSGTSGRAEGGNEQFF
CDR3 DNA: TGTGCCAGCAGTTCCGGGACTAGCGGGAGGGCCGAGGGGGGCAATGAGCAGTTCTTC

clone size: many
D gene: -
J gene: TRBJ2-7
V gene: TRBV20-1
CDR3 protein: CSARGYEQYF
CDR3 DNA: TGCAGTGCTAGAGGTTACGAGCAGTACTTC

clone size: -
D gene: -
J gene: TRBJ1-5
V gene: TRBV29-1
CDR3 protein: CSVLGGGLPNQPQHF
CDR3 DNA: TGCAGCGTTCTCGGCGGGGGGCTTCCCAATCAGCCCCAGCATTTT

clone size: -
D gene: -
J gene: TRBJ2-1
V gene: TRBV7-9
CDR3 protein: CASSLRDLRGRGERSAYNEQFF
CDR3 DNA: TGTGCCAGCAGCTTACGAGATCTTAGGGGACGGGGTGAGCGGTCTGCCTACAATGAGCAGTTCTTC

clone size: many
D gene: TRBD1
J gene: TRBJ2-7
V gene: TRBV18
CDR3 protein: CASSATGTYEQYF
CDR3 DNA: TGTGCCAGCTCAGCGACAGGGACCTACGAGCAGTACTTC

clone size: many
D gene: TRBD1
J gene: TRBJ2-2
V gene: TRBV6-2/TRBV6-3
CDR3 protein: CASSYPRGKTGSGELFF
CDR3 DNA: TGTGCCAGCAGTTACCCGCGAGGAAAGACAGGGTCCGGGGAGCTGTTTTTT

clone size: -
D gene: -
J gene: TRBJ2-2
V gene: TRBV10-2
CDR3 protein: CASRSGVGELFF
CDR3 DNA: TGCGCCAGCAGGAGTGGGGTAGGGGAGCTGTTTTTT

clone size: many
D gene: -
J gene: TRBJ1-4
V gene: TRBV30
CDR3 protein: CAWSIRGNDEKLFF
CDR3 DNA: TGTGCCTGGAGTATTCGGGGGAATGATGAAAAACTGTTTTTT

clone size: many
D gene: -
J gene: TRBJ1-4
V gene: TRBV28
CDR3 protein: CASSLHNEKLFF
CDR3 DNA: TGTGCCAGCAGTCTCCACAATGAAAAACTGTTTTTT

clone size: -
D gene: -
J gene: TRBJ2-4
V gene: TRBV6-1
CDR3 protein: CASSPSGLLGRGNIQYF
CDR3 DNA: TGTGCCAGCAGCCCGTCCGGACTTCTGGGTAGGGGAAACATTCAGTACTTC

clone size: many
D gene: TRBD2
J gene: TRBJ2-2
V gene: TRBV2
CDR3 protein: CASKGLAGDTGELFF
CDR3 DNA: TGTGCCAGCAAGGGACTAGCGGGAGACACCGGGGAGCTGTTTTTT

clone size: -
D gene: -
J gene: TRBJ1-4
V gene: TRBV6-1
CDR3 protein: CASREVDTLNEKLFF
CDR3 DNA: TGTGCCAGCAGGGAAGTCGACACGTTGAATGAAAAACTGTTTTTT

clone size: many
D gene: -
J gene: TRBJ2-3
V gene: TRBV2
CDR3 protein: CASSEVGEYTQYF
CDR3 DNA: TGTGCCAGCAGTGAGGTGGGAGAATATACGCAGTATTTT

clone size: many
D gene: -
J gene: TRBJ1-4
V gene: TRBV7-2
CDR3 protein: CASSRSTNEKLFF
CDR3 DNA: TGTGCCAGCAGCCGTTCAACTAATGAAAAACTGTTTTTT

clone size: many
D gene: -
J gene: TRBJ1-1
V gene: TRBV6-1
CDR3 protein: CASTPGGTEAFF
CDR3 DNA: TGTGCCAGCACCCCCGGAGGCACTGAAGCTTTCTTT

clone size: many
D gene: -
J gene: TRBJ1-1
V gene: TRBV11-2
CDR3 protein: CASSLRQGGDTEAFF
CDR3 DNA: TGTGCCAGCAGCCTTCGCCAGGGCGGGGACACTGAAGCTTTCTTT

clone size: few
D gene: -
J gene: TRBJ2-5
V gene: TRBV3-1
CDR3 protein: CASSQSFALVGETQYF
CDR3 DNA: TGTGCCAGCAGCCAAAGTTTCGCCCTAGTGGGAGAGACCCAGTACTTC

clone size: many
D gene: -
J gene: TRBJ2-2
V gene: TRBV12-3/TRBV12-4
CDR3 protein: CASSLNRYRGDTGELFF
CDR3 DNA: TGTGCCAGCAGTTTGAATCGGTACCGCGGGGACACCGGGGAGCTGTTTTTT

clone size: few
D gene: -
J gene: TRBJ2-2
V gene: TRBV12-3/TRBV12-4
CDR3 protein: CASTLGQGYTGELFF
CDR3 DNA: TGTGCCAGCACCCTGGGGCAGGGCTACACCGGGGAGCTGTTTTTT

clone size: -
D gene: TRBD1
J gene: TRBJ1-1
V gene: TRBV11-1
CDR3 protein: CASSPDGQGHPEAFF
CDR3 DNA: TGTGCCAGCAGCCCCGATGGACAGGGCCATCCTGAAGCTTTCTTT

clone size: -
D gene: -
J gene: TRBJ1-1
V gene: TRBV7-8
CDR3 protein: CASSLSAMSEAFF
CDR3 DNA: TGTGCCAGCAGCTTATCGGCCATGAGTGAAGCTTTCTTT

clone size: few
D gene: -
J gene: TRBJ2-7
V gene: TRBV30
CDR3 protein: CAWSGRGLGEQYF
CDR3 DNA: TGTGCCTGGAGTGGCCGGGGGCTGGGGGAGCAGTACTTC

clone size: many
D gene: TRBD1
J gene: TRBJ1-3
V gene: TRBV5-1
CDR3 protein: CASSWEGQGSGNTIYF
CDR3 DNA: TGCGCCAGCAGCTGGGAGGGACAGGGCTCTGGAAACACCATATATTTT

clone size: -
D gene: TRBD2
J gene: TRBJ2-3
V gene: TRBV25-1
CDR3 protein: CASSDTSGGPTDTQYF
CDR3 DNA: TGTGCCAGCAGTGATACTAGCGGAGGGCCCACAGATACGCAGTATTTT

clone size: -
D gene: -
J gene: TRBJ2-2
V gene: TRBV29-1
CDR3 protein: CSVDSGMGTGELVF
CDR3 DNA: TGCAGCGTTGATTCCGGGATGGGCACCGGGGAGCTGGTTTTT

clone size: -
D gene: -
J gene: TRBJ1-1
V gene: TRBV6-2/TRBV6-3
CDR3 protein: CASSESERTEAFF
CDR3 DNA: TGTGCCAGCAGTGAGTCTGAAAGGACTGAAGCTTTCTTT

clone size: few
D gene: -
J gene: TRBJ2-7
V gene: TRBV7-9
CDR3 protein: CASSLVGGSGEQYF
CDR3 DNA: TGTGCCAGCAGCTTAGTGGGTGGATCCGGCGAGCAGTACTTC

clone size: few
D gene: TRBD2
J gene: TRBJ2-2
V gene: TRBV12-3/TRBV12-4
CDR3 protein: CASSLGAGTTGELFF
CDR3 DNA: TGTGCCAGCAGTTTAGGAGCGGGAACCACCGGGGAGCTGTTTTTT

clone size: many
D gene: TRBD2
J gene: TRBJ2-3
V gene: TRBV20-1
CDR3 protein: CSADVRGTDTQYF
CDR3 DNA: TGCAGTGCCGACGTGCGGGGGACAGATACGCAGTATTTT

clone size: many
D gene: TRBD1
J gene: TRBJ2-3
V gene: TRBV15
CDR3 protein: CATSSIPGQGADTQYF
CDR3 DNA: TGTGCCACCAGCTCAATACCGGGACAGGGGGCAGATACGCAGTATTTT

clone size: -
D gene: -
J gene: TRBJ2-5
V gene: TRBV7-9
CDR3 protein: CASSQGGLRQETQYF
CDR3 DNA: TGTGCCAGCAGCCAGGGGGGACTACGCCAAGAGACCCAGTACTTC

clone size: -
D gene: -
J gene: TRBJ2-3
V gene: TRBV9
CDR3 protein: CASSPLGNPTDTQYF
CDR3 DNA: TGTGCCAGCAGCCCGTTGGGTAACCCCACAGATACGCAGTATTTT

clone size: many
D gene: -
J gene: TRBJ1-2
V gene: TRBV7-9
CDR3 protein: CASSLPGYGYTF
CDR3 DNA: TGTGCCAGCAGCTTACCAGGTTATGGCTACACCTTC

clone size: many
D gene: TRBD2
J gene: TRBJ2-1
V gene: TRBV12-3/TRBV12-4
CDR3 protein: CASSFGLAASNEQFF
CDR3 DNA: TGTGCCAGCAGTTTCGGACTAGCGGCCTCCAATGAGCAGTTCTTC

clone size: few
D gene: TRBD2
J gene: TRBJ2-7
V gene: TRBV28
CDR3 protein: CASCWTSGRADEQYF
CDR3 DNA: TGTGCCAGCTGTTGGACTAGCGGGAGGGCCGACGAGCAGTACTTC

clone size: many
D gene: -
J gene: TRBJ2-6
V gene: TRBV30
CDR3 protein: CAWSVGSGANVLTF
CDR3 DNA: TGTGCCTGGAGTGTGGGCTCTGGGGCCAACGTCCTGACTTTC

clone size: few
D gene: TRBD2
J gene: TRBJ2-5
V gene: TRBV25-1
CDR3 protein: CASSEYWGSGSQETQYF
CDR3 DNA: TGTGCCAGCAGTGAATATTGGGGGAGCGGGAGCCAAGAGACCCAGTACTTC

clone size: few
D gene: -
J gene: TRBJ1-4
V gene: TRBV5-1
CDR3 protein: CASSFGDGGEKLFF
CDR3 DNA: TGCGCCAGCAGCTTTGGCGATGGTGGGGAAAAACTGTTTTTT

clone size: many
D gene: -
J gene: TRBJ2-1
V gene: TRBV7-9
CDR3 protein: CASSPPVGLTSSYNEQFF
CDR3 DNA: TGTGCCAGCAGCCCCCCCGTCGGGCTGACTAGCTCCTACAATGAGCAGTTCTTC

clone size: -
D gene: TRBD2
J gene: TRBJ2-3
V gene: TRBV18
CDR3 protein: CASSPRLGLAGITDTQYF
CDR3 DNA: TGTGCCAGCTCACCACGATTGGGACTAGCGGGAATCACAGATACGCAGTATTTT

clone size: few
D gene: TRBD1
J gene: TRBJ1-1
V gene: TRBV5-6
CDR3 protein: CASTKLAGQGTEAFF
CDR3 DNA: TGTGCCAGCACCAAATTGGCGGGACAGGGCACTGAAGCTTTCTTT

clone size: many
D gene: -
J gene: TRBJ2-3
V gene: TRBV12-5
CDR3 protein: CASGLQADTQYF
CDR3 DNA: TGTGCTAGTGGTTTGCAGGCAGATACGCAGTATTTT